This is a list of T cell receptor beta chains from one sample in a study of blood T cell repertoires in COVID-19. The method was immunoSEQ multiplex PCR; TCRdb's version includes in-frame clones alone and lacks a portion of them. The data hold 70,000 to 90,000 clones, with around four fifths observed a single time. The sample consisted of peripheral blood. These receptors were obtained from a human donor in a cohort sampled during active COVID-19. CDR3s include the opening cysteine and the closing phenylalanine or tryptophan. D genes are given only for firm matches. Clone size is given for some rows only: seen once, a few or many times, or a class if the clone is expanded.

TRBD1,TRBJ1-1,.,TRBV19,TGTGCCAGTAGTACCCGGACAGGGTGGACCACTGAAGCTTTCTTT,CASSTRTGWTTEAFF
.,TRBJ2-7,.,TRBV4-1,TGCGCCAGCAGCCACAGGGGAGGGGATTTTTACGAGCAGTACTTC,CASSHRGGDFYEQYF
.,TRBJ2-7,.,TRBV3-1/TRBV3-2,TGTGCCAGCAGCCAAGATCGCCTAGCGCGACCCTACGAGCAGTACTTC,CASSQDRLARPYEQYF
.,TRBJ2-1,.,TRBV25-1,TGTGCCAGCAGTGAAGCGGGTTTCCACGGTGAGCAGTTCTTC,CASSEAGFHGEQFF
TRBD1,TRBJ2-5,.,TRBV28,TGTGCCAGCAGTCCCCCTGAGGCAGGGGGCGGAAAGACCCAGTACTTC,CASSPPEAGGGKTQYF
TRBD1,TRBJ1-5,.,TRBV7-8,TGTGCCAGCAGCTCCGACAGGGGAACGGATCAGCCCCAGCATTTT,CASSSDRGTDQPQHF
.,TRBJ1-5,.,TRBV28,TGTGCCAGCAGTCCAAGCCAGGGGAGCAATCAGCCCCAGCATTTT,CASSPSQGSNQPQHF
.,TRBJ2-2,.,TRBV4-1,TGCGCCAGCAGCCTTCGGTGGGGGGGCGCGAACACCGGGGAGCTGTTTTTT,CASSLRWGGANTGELFF
.,TRBJ1-6,.,TRBV18,TGTGCCAGCTCACCGACAAGGGGCAATTTGGATTCACCCCTCCACTTT,CASSPTRGNLDSPLHF
.,TRBJ2-5,.,TRBV15,TGTGCCACCAGCAGACGGGCGGGGCAAGAGACCCAGTACTTC,CATSRRAGQETQYF
.,TRBJ1-2,.,TRBV10-3,TGTGCCATCAGTGCTGGCACCAACTATGGCTACACCTTC,CAISAGTNYGYTF
.,TRBJ1-5,.,TRBV7-2,TGTGCCAGCAGCTCGCCAGGGTCAAGGCAGCCCCAGCATTTT,CASSSPGSRQPQHF
TRBD1,TRBJ2-4,.,TRBV12-3/TRBV12-4,TGTGCCAGCAGTTTAAAGGGGGCTAACATTCAGTACTTC,CASSLKGANIQYF
.,TRBJ2-1,few,TRBV5-1,TGCGCCAGCAGCTTGGTTCCGGGATCCTACAATGAGCAGTTCTTC,CASSLVPGSYNEQFF
.,TRBJ2-1,.,TRBV3-1/TRBV3-2,TGTGCCAGCAGCCAAGAATCCCGGGGGAGCAATGAGCAGTTCTTC,CASSQESRGSNEQFF
.,TRBJ1-5,.,TRBV3-1/TRBV3-2,TGTGCCAGCAGCCAAGGGGCAGGGTCGGGTCAGCCCCAGCATTTT,CASSQGAGSGQPQHF
TRBD2,TRBJ2-7,.,TRBV6-5,TGTGCCAGCAGTTACTCGACCGGGAGGGAGCAGTACTTC,CASSYSTGREQYF
TRBD2,TRBJ2-3,.,TRBV11-2,TGTGCCAGCAGCGGGCACGCGGGGGGGGGCCCCAGCACAGATACGCAGTATTTT,CASSGHAGGGPSTDTQYF
.,TRBJ2-7,.,TRBV6-6,TGTGCCAGCAGTCTCCCCGCAGGGAACTCACCTTACGAGCAGTACTTC,CASSLPAGNSPYEQYF
.,TRBJ1-5,.,TRBV18,TGTGCCAGCTCCCGGACGGACAATAGCAATCAGCCCCAGCATTTT,CASSRTDNSNQPQHF
TRBD2,TRBJ2-7,.,TRBV6-5,TGTGCCAGCAGCGGACTAGCGGGAGAGTACGAGCAGTACTTC,CASSGLAGEYEQYF
.,TRBJ2-5,.,TRBV29-1,TGCAGCGTTGAAGACTGGGAACGGGAGGAGACCCAGTACTTC,CSVEDWEREETQYF
TRBD1,TRBJ1-5,.,TRBV15,TGTGCCACCAGCTTGGACAGGGATCAGCCCCAGCATTTT,CATSLDRDQPQHF
TRBD1,TRBJ2-2,.,TRBV29-1,TGCAGCGCCCTGACAGGGGGGACCGGGGAGCTGTTTTTT,CSALTGGTGELFF
.,TRBJ1-2,.,TRBV5-1,TGCGCCAGCAGCTTGGCCAACAATAACTATGGCTACACCTTC,CASSLANNNYGYTF
.,TRBJ2-1,.,TRBV19,TGTGCCAGTAGTACGACCCTCGGACTAACCTACAATGAGCAGTTCTTC,CASSTTLGLTYNEQFF
TRBD1,TRBJ1-3,.,TRBV30,TGTGCCTGGAGAGGACAGGGGTTGGGAAACACCATATATTTT,CAWRGQGLGNTIYF
.,TRBJ1-5,.,TRBV5-1,TGCGCCAGCAGCTTGTCCGTAGATCAGCCCCAGCATTTT,CASSLSVDQPQHF
TRBD1,TRBJ1-2,.,TRBV19,TGTGCCAGTAACCGACAGGGGAGGTATGGCTACACCTTC,CASNRQGRYGYTF
TRBD2,TRBJ2-5,once,TRBV5-1,TGCGCCAGCAGGCTAGCGGGGGGACAAGAGACCCAGTACTTC,CASRLAGGQETQYF
TRBD1,TRBJ1-6,.,TRBV18,TGTGCCAGCTCACCACCCGAGACAGGGGGAAATTCACCCCTCCACTTT,CASSPPETGGNSPLHF
.,TRBJ1-4,.,TRBV18,TGTGCCAGCTCACCCGGGTTCGGGAGTGAAAAACTGTTTTTT,CASSPGFGSEKLFF
.,TRBJ1-4,.,TRBV19,TGTGCCAGTAGTAGAAGATCGGGCTTGACGTCCAGGGGTGAAAAACTGTTTTTT,CASSRRSGLTSRGEKLFF
.,TRBJ1-1,.,TRBV4-1,TGCGCCAGCAGCCCACAGTCGGCTATTATGAACACTGAAGCTTTCTTT,CASSPQSAIMNTEAFF
.,TRBJ1-4,.,TRBV7-9,TGTGCCAGCAGCCTCACCGGGACTAGGGAAGAAAAACTGTTTTTT,CASSLTGTREEKLFF
.,TRBJ1-3,.,TRBV9,TGTGCCAGCAGCGTAGTGGACAGCCGCTCTGGAAACACCATATATTTT,CASSVVDSRSGNTIYF
TRBD1,TRBJ1-2,.,TRBV19,TGTGCCAGTAGTTCTCGACAGGGAGGCTATGGCTACACCTTC,CASSSRQGGYGYTF
.,TRBJ1-5,.,TRBV5-6,TGTGCCAGCAGCTCCGAGACAGGCAATCAGCCCCAGCATTTT,CASSSETGNQPQHF
.,TRBJ1-2,.,TRBV20-1,TGCAGTGCTAGTCAACCCCAGAGGACTAACTATGGCTACACCTTC,CSASQPQRTNYGYTF
.,TRBJ2-5,.,TRBV7-7,TGTGCTAGCAGCTTATGGGGGGAGGAGACCCAGTACTTC,CASSLWGEETQYF
.,TRBJ1-4,.,TRBV6-1,TGTGCCAGCAGTGAAGAGGGACTCATACCTAATGAAAAACTGTTTTTT,CASSEEGLIPNEKLFF
TRBD2,TRBJ2-7,.,TRBV24-1,TGTGCCACCAGTGCTAGCGGGACGAAAACCTACGAGCAGTACTTC,CATSASGTKTYEQYF
TRBD1,TRBJ1-1,.,TRBV6-5,TGTGCCAGCAGCCAGGGGACAGGCGGGAACACTGAAGCTTTCTTT,CASSQGTGGNTEAFF
TRBD1,TRBJ1-5,.,TRBV7-2,TGTGCCAGCACCACGGACAGGCACCAGCCCCAGCATTTT,CASTTDRHQPQHF
.,TRBJ1-1,.,TRBV27,TGTGCCAGCAGTTTGGAGGGACGGAGGAACACTGAAGCTTTCTTT,CASSLEGRRNTEAFF
.,TRBJ1-2,.,TRBV7-2,TGTGCCAGCAGCTTACCGGCCAGGATACCCCTAAACTATGGCTACACCTTC,CASSLPARIPLNYGYTF
.,TRBJ2-1,few,TRBV27,TGTGCCAGCAGTCCCCGTCCCCCACAGGGCCCCCATGAGCAGTTCTTC,CASSPRPPQGPHEQFF
TRBD1,TRBJ1-1,.,TRBV6-5,TGTGCCAGCAGTTCACAACCGGGACAGGGGAACACTGAAGCTTTCTTT,CASSSQPGQGNTEAFF
.,TRBJ1-1,.,TRBV6-4,TGTGCCACGAGTAGGACAGCGAACACTGAAGCTTTCTTT,CATSRTANTEAFF
TRBD2,TRBJ2-2,once,TRBV5-1,TGCGCCAGCAGCCCAGCAACTAGCGGGGTAAACACCGGGGAGCTGTTTTTT,CASSPATSGVNTGELFF
.,TRBJ1-3,.,TRBV6-5,TGTGCCAGCAGCCCGTGGGGGGAACGAGACACCATATATTTT,CASSPWGERDTIYF
TRBD1,TRBJ2-6,.,TRBV19,TGTGCCAGTAGTATAGTCCGAGGGGGACAGGCTGGGGCCAACGTCCTGACTTTC,CASSIVRGGQAGANVLTF
TRBD1,TRBJ2-7,.,TRBV12-5,TGTGCTAGTGGTCCGGCGACAGGGCTCCACGAGCAGTACTTC,CASGPATGLHEQYF